This TCR beta chain was profiled in a study of T-cell memory formation after mild COVID-19. CDR3 length equals 16 residues. CDR1 and CDR2 (germline): MGHRA, YSYEKL. V gave up 0 bases and J gave up 1 base; unmatched junction bases: 1. Constant-segment primers served in 5'RACE that generated TCR alpha and TCR beta cDNA libraries bearing sample barcodes and UMIs. TCRdb independently ran MiXCR on the 5' RACE reads; one entry per CDR3 protein. The table has a few hundred thousand distinct CDR3 sequences, approximately 10% seen once; the top ten hold approximately 2.8%. The TCR originated in a man between 18 and 35 years old who had mild COVID-19 (a few samples of this study predate the infection). Cell type and time point are not known. The sample taken for sequencing was PBMCs or a T cell subset sorted from them (not recorded which). The rearrangement links TRBV4-1 to TRBJ1-1, with 11 positions matching TRBD1. For the CDR3, the DNA is TGCGCCAGCAGCCAAGATGGGACAGGGGGGAACACTGAAGCTTTCTTT. Translating it yields CASSQDGTGGNTEAFF.